Following are 16 T cell receptor beta chains from one sample sequenced in a study of cytomegalovirus exposure and HLA in healthy donors. The protocol was immunoSEQ multiplex PCR, while the TCRdb copy is restricted to in-frame clones and leaves out a portion. Here the sample spans around 150,000 clones, about 91% being singletons. The sample taken for sequencing was PBMCs. Receptors were obtained from a woman aged 18-29 years in good health and CMV-seropositive.

This clone has a single count. The V gene is TRBV27, the J gene TRBJ2-1; D not certain. CDR3 length: 15 amino acids. Germline CDR1 MNHEY, CDR2 SMNVEV (reference sequence). The V end was cut by 5 bases, the J end by 5 bases, with 16 bases between. The CDR3 coding sequence is TGTGCCAGCAGTCCCCTGAGCCTCAGGAACAATGAGCAGTTCTTC. This gives the protein CASSPLSLRNNEQFF.

V and J are TRBV2 and TRBJ2-3, with D maybe TRBD2 (5 bases). V was shortened by 8 bases and J by 5 bases, with 11 bases between the two germline ends. The V gene's germline CDR1 is SNHLY and CDR2 FYNNEI. The CDR3 spans 12 residues. Here the CDR3 DNA reads TGTGCCAGCGGACTGACCGGAGATACGCAGTATTTT. It yields the protein CASGLTGDTQYF. Combining the CDR3 with reference TRBV2 and TRBJ2-3 gives the whole variable domain EPEVTQTPSHQVTQMGQEVILRCVPISNHLYFYWYRQILGQKVEFLVSFYNNEISEKSEIFDDQFSVERPDGSNFTLKIRSTKLEDSAMYFCASGLTGDTQYFGPGTRLTVL.

The rearrangement uses TRBV19 and TRBJ1-5, with a tentative D call TRBD1 (6 bases). Trimming shortened V by 5 bases and J by 1 base, and 15 bases separated the two germline ends. This CDR3 region has 16 residues. Germline CDR1 and CDR2: LNHDA and SQIVND (reference sequence). The chain's CDR3 is CASSVKTGFSNQPQHF. DNA of the CDR3: TGTGCCAGTAGTGTCAAAACAGGGTTCAGCAATCAGCCCCAGCATTTT.

The chain employs TRBV5-4 and TRBJ2-7; 8 bases are shared with TRBD2. Trimming at V came to 9 bases and at J to 3 bases, leaving 17 bases not matched to a gene. The CDR3 consists of 16 residues. The germline gives CDR1 SGHNT, CDR2 YYREEE (reference sequence). In DNA form, the CDR3 reads TGTGCCACCCAGACGGCGGGAGGCCGGGCCTACTACGAGCAGTACTTC. Its protein product is CATQTAGGRAYYEQYF.

The table lists this clone with a few counts. The chain combines TRBV5-4 with TRBJ1-6, with 8 positions matching TRBD1. Germline V lookup: CDR1 SGHNT, CDR2 YYREEE (reference sequence). V lost 3 bases, J lost 3 bases, and 5 bases stayed unmatched. This CDR3 contains 16 residues. CDR3 sequence: CASSSVTGGYNSPLHF. The CDR3 DNA reads TGTGCCAGCAGCTCAGTAACAGGGGGCTATAATTCACCCCTCCACTTT.

J is TRBJ1-2 and V is TRBV15; D not certain. The CDR3 has 14 amino acids. V dropped 7 bases and J dropped 8 bases, with 20 bases sitting between them. The germline V gene has CDR1 LNHNV and CDR2 YYDKDF (reference sequence). The CDR3 bases are TGTGCCACCAAACGGACTCCAAGAGTGGTGGGCTACACCTTC. Translating gives CATKRTPRVVGYTF.

This sequence joins TRBV19 and TRBJ1-1, with D maybe TRBD1 (5 bases). Germline values: CDR1 LNHDA, CDR2 SQIVND (reference sequence). V was shortened by 7 bases and J by 6 bases, with 12 bases between the two germline ends. The CDR3 totals 12 residues. The CDR3 reads CASKTGGSEAFF. The CDR3 DNA reads as TGTGCCAGTAAGACTGGGGGGTCTGAAGCTTTCTTT.

This clone was observed a single time. The chain recombines TRBV27 with TRBJ2-1, with 7 bases identical to TRBD2. This CDR3 has 14 residues. The ends lost 8 bases at V and 4 bases at J; junction bases unmatched: 8. Germline assignment: CDR1 MNHEY and CDR2 SMNVEV (reference sequence). The CDR3 coding sequence is TGTGCCAGCTCTTCGCGGGAGTTTTACAATGAGCAGTTCTTC. Encoded protein: CASSSREFYNEQFF.

This chain connects TRBV29-1 to TRBJ2-3; 7 nucleotides line up with TRBD2. The germline V gene encodes CDR1 SQVTM and CDR2 ANQGSEA. V gave up 6 bases and J gave up 1 base; unmatched junction bases: 4. There are 13 residues in the CDR3. In nucleotides, the CDR3 is TGCAGCGTCCCCCTAGCGGGCACAGATACGCAGTATTTT. It translates to CSVPLAGTDTQYF.

This clone was seen a handful of times. The chain carries TRBV11-2 and TRBJ1-5, with a possible D match to TRBD1 (5 bases). Trimming cost V 5 bases and J 5 bases, with 13 bases left between them. Germline values: CDR1 SGHAT, CDR2 FQNNGV. This CDR3 spans 14 amino acids. CDR3 sequence: CASSARGRDQPQHF. The CDR3 DNA reads as TGTGCCAGCAGCGCAAGAGGCAGGGATCAGCCCCAGCATTTT.

The chain carries TRBV9 and TRBJ2-2; tentatively, D is TRBD1 (5 bases). The CDR3 loop spans 13 amino acids. With 4 bases removed from V and 1 base from J, the gap between germline ends came to 5 bases. Germline CDR1 is SGDLS and CDR2 is YYNGEE. CDR3 DNA sequence: TGTGCCAGCAGCAGGGGGAACACCGGGGAGCTGTTTTTT. Translating gives CASSRGNTGELFF. The full variable domain, completed using reference TRBV9 and TRBJ2-2, is DSGVTQTPKHLITATGQRVTLRCSPRSGDLSVYWYQQSLDQGLQFLIQYYNGEERAKGNILERFSAQQFPDLHSELNLSSLELGDSALYFCASSRGNTGELFFGEGSRLTVL.

The chain recombines TRBV6-5 with TRBJ2-7; D may be TRBD1 (5 bases). Germline V gene sequence: CDR1 MNHEY, CDR2 SVGAGI. V lost 9 bases, J lost 2 bases, and 17 bases lay in between. The CDR3 is 14 amino acids. The CDR3 region has the DNA TGTGCCAGTTGGGATCAGGGTCGGCCCTACGAGCAGTACTTC. It yields the protein CASWDQGRPYEQYF.

The rearrangement uses TRBV5-4 and TRBJ1-6, with TRBD1 as a possible D gene (5 bases). The germline V gene encodes CDR1 SGHNT and CDR2 YYREEE (reference sequence). Deletions cut 1 base from V and 10 bases from J, with 12 bases between. This CDR3 contains 14 residues. CDR3 in amino acids: CASSLRGLGSPLHF. CDR3 bases: TGTGCCAGCAGCTTGAGGGGCTTGGGATCACCCCTCCACTTT.

The V gene is TRBV7-9, the J gene TRBJ1-2; D gene unclear. Germline V gene lookup returns CDR1 SEHNR and CDR2 FQNEAQ (reference sequence). The CDR3 totals 13 residues. The V and J ends lost 3 bases and 0 bases respectively, with 5 bases between them. The CDR3 loop is CASSLSANYGYTF. The CDR3 nucleotides read TGTGCCAGCAGCTTGTCGGCTAACTATGGCTACACCTTC.

About this clone itself: A junction boundary mismatches the germline segment, possibly from a read error. This rearrangement joins TRBV28 to TRBJ2-2, with D perhaps matching TRBD1 (5 bases). This CDR3 has 11 residues. Germline V lookup: CDR1 MDHEN, CDR2 SYDVKM. The DNA for the CDR3 is TGCAGTACAGGTGCCACCGGGGAGCTGTTTTTT. Its translation is CSTGATGELFF.

The V and J genes are TRBV11-2 and TRBJ1-3; tentatively, D is TRBD1 (5 bases). Germline-derived CDR1 and CDR2 are SGHAT and FQNNGV. The V and J ends lost 5 bases and 2 bases respectively, with 19 bases between them. The CDR3 contains 17 residues. Here the CDR3 reads CASSRVQGARAGNTIYF. CDR3 nucleotide sequence: TGTGCCAGCAGCCGAGTTCAAGGGGCAAGGGCTGGAAACACCATATATTTT.